What follows is one T cell receptor (beta chain) and its context. This sample is part of a study of blood T cell repertoires in COVID-19. Across the whole study: The cDNA or gDNA used as material had been derived from T cells, B-cell-depleted T cells, or PBMCs.

CDR1 and CDR2 (germline): SGHRS, YFSETQ. V lost 0 bases, J lost 7 bases, and 14 bases lay in between. The CDR3 is 15 amino acids. The cohort comprised adults aged roughly 18 to 95 years residing in about two dozen US areas. Grouping used clinical history reported by participants in a survey and questionnaire. In the authors' methods: Using reference gene primer amplification, nucleated cell counts were estimated. Profiling relied on immunoSEQ multiplex PCR, and the TCRdb table lists in-frame clones only, not all of them. Clonal size and the V and J genes are those of that table, whereas D and trimming came from the DNA. The profile shows 200,000 or so clones, approximately 86% of them singletons.

Sequenced: PBMCs or T cells enriched from blood (not recorded which). The chain combines TRBV5-1 with TRBJ1-5, with TRBD1 as a possible D gene (6 bases). The TCR originated in a woman in her thirties or forties with acute COVID-19. CDR3 protein: CASSLVGGAEQPQHF. The CDR3 coding sequence is TGCGCCAGCAGCTTGGTTGGGGGCGCGGAGCAGCCCCAGCATTTT.